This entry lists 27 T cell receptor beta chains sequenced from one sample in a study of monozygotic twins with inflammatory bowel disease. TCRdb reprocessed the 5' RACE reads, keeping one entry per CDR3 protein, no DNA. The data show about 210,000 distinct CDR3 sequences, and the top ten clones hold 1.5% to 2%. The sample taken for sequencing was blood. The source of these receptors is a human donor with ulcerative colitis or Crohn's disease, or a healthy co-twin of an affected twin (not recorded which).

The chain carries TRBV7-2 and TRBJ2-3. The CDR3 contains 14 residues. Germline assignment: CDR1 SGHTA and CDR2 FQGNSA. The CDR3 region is CASSLELAIDTQYF.

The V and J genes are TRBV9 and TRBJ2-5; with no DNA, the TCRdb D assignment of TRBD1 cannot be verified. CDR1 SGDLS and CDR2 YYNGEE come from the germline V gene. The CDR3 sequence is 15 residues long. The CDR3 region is CASSSSPQGVETQYF.

The chain's CDR3 is CASKHRGSGANVLTF. The V call is TRBV12-3 or TRBV12-4, the J call TRBJ2-6. This CDR3 is 15 amino acids long.

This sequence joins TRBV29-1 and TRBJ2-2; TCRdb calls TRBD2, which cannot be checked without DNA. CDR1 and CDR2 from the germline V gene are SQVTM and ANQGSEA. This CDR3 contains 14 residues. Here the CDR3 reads CSVERGLGTGELFF.

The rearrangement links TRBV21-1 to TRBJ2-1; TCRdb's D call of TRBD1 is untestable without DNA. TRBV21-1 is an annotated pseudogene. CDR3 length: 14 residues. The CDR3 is CASSKAPETHEQFF.

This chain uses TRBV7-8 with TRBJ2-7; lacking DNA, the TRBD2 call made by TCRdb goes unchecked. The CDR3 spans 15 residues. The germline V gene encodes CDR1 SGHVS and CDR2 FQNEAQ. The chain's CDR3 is CASSRSGGTSGEQYF.

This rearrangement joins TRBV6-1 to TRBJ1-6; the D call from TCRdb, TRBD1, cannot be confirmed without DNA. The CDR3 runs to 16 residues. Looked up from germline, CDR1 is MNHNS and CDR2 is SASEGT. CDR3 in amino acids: CASSPGRDRHNSPLHF.

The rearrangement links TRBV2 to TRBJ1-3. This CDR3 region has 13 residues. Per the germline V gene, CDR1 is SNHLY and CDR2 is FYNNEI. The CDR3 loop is CASRGPLLNTIYF.

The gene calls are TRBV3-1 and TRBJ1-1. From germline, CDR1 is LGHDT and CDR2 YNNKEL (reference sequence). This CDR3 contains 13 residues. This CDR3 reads CASSQTENTEAFF.

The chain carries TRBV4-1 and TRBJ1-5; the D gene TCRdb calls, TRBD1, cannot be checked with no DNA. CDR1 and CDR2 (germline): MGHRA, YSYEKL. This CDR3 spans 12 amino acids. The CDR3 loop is CASSLARGPQHF.

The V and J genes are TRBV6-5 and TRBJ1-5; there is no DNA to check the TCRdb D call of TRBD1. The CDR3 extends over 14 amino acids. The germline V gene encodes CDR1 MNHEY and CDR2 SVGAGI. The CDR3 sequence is CASSYGGLNQPQHF.

The CDR3 region is CASRFTGEAEKLFF. This chain connects TRBV5-6 to TRBJ1-4; with no DNA, the TCRdb D assignment of TRBD1 cannot be verified. Germline CDR1 and CDR2: SGHDT and YYEEEE. The CDR3 is 14 amino acids.

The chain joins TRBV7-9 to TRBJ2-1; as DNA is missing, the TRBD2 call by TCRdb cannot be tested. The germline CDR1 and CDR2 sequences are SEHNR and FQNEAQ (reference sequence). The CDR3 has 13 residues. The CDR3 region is CASSSTSRVEQFF. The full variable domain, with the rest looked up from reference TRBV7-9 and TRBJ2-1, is DTGVSQNPRHKITKRGQNVTFRCDPISEHNRLYWYRQTLGQGPEFLTYFQNEAQLEKSRLLSDRFSAERPKGSFSTLEIQRTEQGDSAMYLCASSSTSRVEQFFGPGTRLTVL.

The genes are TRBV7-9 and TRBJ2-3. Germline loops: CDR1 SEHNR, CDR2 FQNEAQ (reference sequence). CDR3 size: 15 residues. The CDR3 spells CASSLGGFPTDTQYF.

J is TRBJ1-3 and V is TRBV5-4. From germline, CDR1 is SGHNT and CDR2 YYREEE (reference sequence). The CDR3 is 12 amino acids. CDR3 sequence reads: CATGGSGNTIYF.

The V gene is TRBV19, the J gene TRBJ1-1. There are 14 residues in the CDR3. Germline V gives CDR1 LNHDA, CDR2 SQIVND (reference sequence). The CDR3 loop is CASRPSRGNTEAFF.

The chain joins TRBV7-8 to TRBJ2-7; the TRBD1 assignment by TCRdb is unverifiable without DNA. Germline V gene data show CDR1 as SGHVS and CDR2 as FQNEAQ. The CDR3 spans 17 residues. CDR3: CASSSIGRGQGSYEQYF.

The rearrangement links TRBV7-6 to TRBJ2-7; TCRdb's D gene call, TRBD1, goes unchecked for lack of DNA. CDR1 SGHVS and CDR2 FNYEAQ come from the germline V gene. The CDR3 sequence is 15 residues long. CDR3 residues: CASTLGGQGSYEQYF.

CDR3 amino acids: CASSSALRDTQYF. The rearrangement joins TRBV5-1 to TRBJ2-3. This CDR3 comprises 13 residues. Germline V gene data show CDR1 as SGHRS and CDR2 as YFSETQ.

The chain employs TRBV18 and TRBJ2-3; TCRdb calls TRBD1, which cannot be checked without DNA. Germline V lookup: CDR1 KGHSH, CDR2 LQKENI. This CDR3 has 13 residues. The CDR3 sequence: CASSPPQGDTQYF.

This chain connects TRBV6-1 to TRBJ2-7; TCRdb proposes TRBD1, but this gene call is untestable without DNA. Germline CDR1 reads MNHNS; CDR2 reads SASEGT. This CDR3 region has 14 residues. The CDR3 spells CASSDQGTGYEQYF.

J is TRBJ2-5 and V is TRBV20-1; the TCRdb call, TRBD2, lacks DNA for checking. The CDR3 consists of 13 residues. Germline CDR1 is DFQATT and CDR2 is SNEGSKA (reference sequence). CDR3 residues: CSASRAGGETQYF.

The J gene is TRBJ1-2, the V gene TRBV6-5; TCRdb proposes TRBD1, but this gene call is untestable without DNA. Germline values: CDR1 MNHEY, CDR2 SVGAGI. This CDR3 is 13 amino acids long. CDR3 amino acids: CASSYQGTGGYTF.

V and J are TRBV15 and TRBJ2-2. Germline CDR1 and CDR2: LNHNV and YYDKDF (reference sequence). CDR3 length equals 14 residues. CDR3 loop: CATRSFSNTGELFF.

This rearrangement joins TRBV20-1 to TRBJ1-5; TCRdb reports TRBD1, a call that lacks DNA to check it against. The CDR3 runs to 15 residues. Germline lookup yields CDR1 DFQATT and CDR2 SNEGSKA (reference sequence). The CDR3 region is CSASVGQTYHQPQHF.

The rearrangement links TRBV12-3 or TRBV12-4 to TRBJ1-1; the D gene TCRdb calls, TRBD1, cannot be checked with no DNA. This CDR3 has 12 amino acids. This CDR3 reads CASSLGKQGAFF.

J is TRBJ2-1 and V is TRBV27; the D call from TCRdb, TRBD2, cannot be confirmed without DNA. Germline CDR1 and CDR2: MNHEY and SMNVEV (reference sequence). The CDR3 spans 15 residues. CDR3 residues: CASSLSGARRNEQFF.